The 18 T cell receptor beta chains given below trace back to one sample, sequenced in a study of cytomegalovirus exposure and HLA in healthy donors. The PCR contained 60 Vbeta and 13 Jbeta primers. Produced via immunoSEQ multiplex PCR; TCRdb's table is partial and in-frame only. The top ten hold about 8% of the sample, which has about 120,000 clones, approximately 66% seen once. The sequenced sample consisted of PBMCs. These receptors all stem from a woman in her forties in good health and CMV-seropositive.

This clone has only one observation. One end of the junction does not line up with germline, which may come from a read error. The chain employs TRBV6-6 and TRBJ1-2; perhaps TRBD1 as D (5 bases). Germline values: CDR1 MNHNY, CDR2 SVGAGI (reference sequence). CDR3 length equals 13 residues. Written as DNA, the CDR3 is TGTGCCAGCAGTGACCCGGGACTCTATGGCTACCCCTTC. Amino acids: CASSDPGLYGYPF.

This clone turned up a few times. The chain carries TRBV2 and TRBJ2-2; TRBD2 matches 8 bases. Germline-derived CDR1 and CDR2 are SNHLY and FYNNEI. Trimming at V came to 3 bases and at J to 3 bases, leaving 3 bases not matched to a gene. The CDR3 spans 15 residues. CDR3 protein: CASSDPGRDTGELFF. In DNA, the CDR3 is TGTGCCAGCAGTGACCCCGGGAGGGACACCGGGGAGCTGTTTTTT.

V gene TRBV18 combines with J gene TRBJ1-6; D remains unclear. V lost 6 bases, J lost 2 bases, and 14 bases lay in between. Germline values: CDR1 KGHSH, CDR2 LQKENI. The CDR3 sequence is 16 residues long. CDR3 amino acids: CASSVREQTYNSPLHF. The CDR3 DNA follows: TGTGCCAGCTCGGTCCGGGAGCAGACCTATAATTCACCCCTCCACTTT.

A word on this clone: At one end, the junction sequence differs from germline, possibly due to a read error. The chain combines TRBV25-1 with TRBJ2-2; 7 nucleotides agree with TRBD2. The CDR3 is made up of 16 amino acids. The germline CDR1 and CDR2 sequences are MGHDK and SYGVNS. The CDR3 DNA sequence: TGTGCCAGCAGTGAATACGGGGGGTTGAACACCGGGAAGCTGTTTTTT. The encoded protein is CASSEYGGLNTGKLFF.

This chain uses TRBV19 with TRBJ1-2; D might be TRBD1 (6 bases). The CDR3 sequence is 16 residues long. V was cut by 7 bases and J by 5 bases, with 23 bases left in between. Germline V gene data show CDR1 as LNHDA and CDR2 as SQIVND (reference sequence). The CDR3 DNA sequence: TGTGCCAGTACCCCCCCCGAGGGGGTTGGGGCTTATGGCTACACCTTC. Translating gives CASTPPEGVGAYGYTF.

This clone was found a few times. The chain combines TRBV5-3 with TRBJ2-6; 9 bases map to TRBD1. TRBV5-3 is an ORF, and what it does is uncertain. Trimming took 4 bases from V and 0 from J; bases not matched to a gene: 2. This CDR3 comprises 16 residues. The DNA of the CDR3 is TGTGCCAGAAGCGGGACAGGGAGCTCTGGGGCCAACGTCCTGACTTTC. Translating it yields CARSGTGSSGANVLTF.

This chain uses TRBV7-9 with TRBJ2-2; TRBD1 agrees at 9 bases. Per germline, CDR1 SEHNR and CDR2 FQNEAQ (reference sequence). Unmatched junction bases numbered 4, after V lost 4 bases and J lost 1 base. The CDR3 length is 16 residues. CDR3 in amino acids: CASSSSDRGNTGELFF. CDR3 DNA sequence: TGTGCCAGCAGCTCTTCGGACAGGGGGAACACCGGGGAGCTGTTTTTT.

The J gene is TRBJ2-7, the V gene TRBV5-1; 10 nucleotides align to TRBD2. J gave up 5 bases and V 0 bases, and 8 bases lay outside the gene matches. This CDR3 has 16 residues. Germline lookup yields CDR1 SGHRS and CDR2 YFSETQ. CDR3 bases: TGCGCCAGCAGCTTGGCCCGTAGCGGGAGGAGGGACGAGCAGTACTTC. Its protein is CASSLARSGRRDEQYF.

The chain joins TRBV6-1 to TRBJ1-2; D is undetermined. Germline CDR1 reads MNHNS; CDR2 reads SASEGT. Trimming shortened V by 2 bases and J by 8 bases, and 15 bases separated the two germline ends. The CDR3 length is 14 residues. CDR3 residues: CASSEIEIYAGYTF. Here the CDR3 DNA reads TGTGCCAGCAGTGAAATAGAGATTTATGCGGGCTACACCTTC.

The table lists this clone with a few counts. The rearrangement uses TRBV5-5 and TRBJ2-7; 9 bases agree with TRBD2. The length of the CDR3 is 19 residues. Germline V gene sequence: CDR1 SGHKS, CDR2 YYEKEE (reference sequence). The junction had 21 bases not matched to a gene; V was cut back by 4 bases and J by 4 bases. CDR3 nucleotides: TGTGCCAGCAGCAAGGCGGGGGAAGCGGGGGGCCTCTTAGGATACGAGCAGTACTTC. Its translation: CASSKAGEAGGLLGYEQYF.

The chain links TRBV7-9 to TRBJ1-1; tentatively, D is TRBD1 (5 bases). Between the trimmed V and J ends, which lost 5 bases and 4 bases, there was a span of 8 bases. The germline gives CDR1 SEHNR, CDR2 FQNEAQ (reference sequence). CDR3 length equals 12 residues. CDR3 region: CASSQGGTEAFF. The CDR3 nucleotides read TGTGCCAGCAGCCAGGGAGGCACTGAAGCTTTCTTT.

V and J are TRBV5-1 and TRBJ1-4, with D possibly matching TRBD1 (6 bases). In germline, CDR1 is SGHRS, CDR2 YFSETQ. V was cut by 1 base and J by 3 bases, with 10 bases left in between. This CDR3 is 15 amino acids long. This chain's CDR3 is CASSLQGMSNEKLFF. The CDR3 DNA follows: TGCGCCAGCAGCTTGCAGGGGATGTCTAATGAAAAACTGTTTTTT.

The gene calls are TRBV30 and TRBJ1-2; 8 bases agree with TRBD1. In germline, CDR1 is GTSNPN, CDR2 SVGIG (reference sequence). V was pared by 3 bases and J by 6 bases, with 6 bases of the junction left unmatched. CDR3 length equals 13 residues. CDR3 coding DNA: TGTGCCTGGAGCACAGGGGACAGGAATGGCTACACCTTC. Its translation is CAWSTGDRNGYTF.

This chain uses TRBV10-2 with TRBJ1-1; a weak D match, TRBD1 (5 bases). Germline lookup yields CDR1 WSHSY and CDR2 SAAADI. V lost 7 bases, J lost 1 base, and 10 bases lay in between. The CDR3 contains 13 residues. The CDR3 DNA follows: TGCGCCAGCATTAAGACAGAGAACACTGAAGCTTTCTTT. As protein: CASIKTENTEAFF.

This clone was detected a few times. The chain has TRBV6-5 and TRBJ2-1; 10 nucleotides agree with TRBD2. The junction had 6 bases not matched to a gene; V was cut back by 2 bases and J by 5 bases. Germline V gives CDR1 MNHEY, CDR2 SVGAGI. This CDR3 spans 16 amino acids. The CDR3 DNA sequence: TGTGCCAGCAGTTACAGCCGGACTAGCGGAGACAATGAGCAGTTCTTC. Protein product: CASSYSRTSGDNEQFF.

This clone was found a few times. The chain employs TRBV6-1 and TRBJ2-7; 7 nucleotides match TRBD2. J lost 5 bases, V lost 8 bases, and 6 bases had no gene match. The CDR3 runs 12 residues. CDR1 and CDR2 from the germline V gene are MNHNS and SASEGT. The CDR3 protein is CASLRGRNEQYF. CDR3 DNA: TGTGCCAGCTTGCGGGGGAGAAACGAGCAGTACTTC.

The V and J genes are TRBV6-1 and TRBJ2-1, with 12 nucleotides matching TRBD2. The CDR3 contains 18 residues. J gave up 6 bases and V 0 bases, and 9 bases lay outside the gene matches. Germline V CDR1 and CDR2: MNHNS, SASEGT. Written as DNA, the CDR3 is TGTGCCAGCAGTGAAGCGTGGCTAGCGGGGGGGCCCCTCAATGAGCAGTTCTTC. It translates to CASSEAWLAGGPLNEQFF.

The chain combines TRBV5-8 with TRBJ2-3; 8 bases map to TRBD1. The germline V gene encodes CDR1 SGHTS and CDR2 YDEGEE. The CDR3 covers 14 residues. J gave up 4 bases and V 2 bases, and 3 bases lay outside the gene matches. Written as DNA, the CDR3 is TGTGCCAGCAGCTTCGGACAGGGTTCAGATACGCAGTATTTT. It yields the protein CASSFGQGSDTQYF. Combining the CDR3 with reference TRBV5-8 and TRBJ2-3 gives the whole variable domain EAGVTQSPTHLIKTRGQQATLRCSPISGHTSVYWYQQALGLGLQFLLWYDEGEERNRGNFPPRFSGRQFPNYSSELNVNALELEDSALYLCASSFGQGSDTQYFGPGTRLTVL.